These 4 T cell receptor beta chains were sequenced from one sample in a study of cytomegalovirus exposure and HLA in healthy donors. This PCR relied on a set of 60 Vbeta primers and 13 Jbeta primers. Produced via immunoSEQ multiplex PCR; TCRdb's table is partial and in-frame only. Of 62,000 or so clones listed, about 80% are singletons. Sample: PBMCs. The receptors originated from a man aged 25-45 years in good health and CMV-seronegative.

The chain joins TRBV5-3 to TRBJ1-5; weak D call: TRBD1 (5 bases). TRBV5-3 is assigned to the ORF class and has an uncertain function. V gave up 4 bases and J gave up 0 bases, with 20 bases separating them. The CDR3 extends over 18 amino acids. CDR3 residues: CARSEDQGRGYSNQPQHF. DNA for the CDR3: TGTGCCAGAAGCGAGGACCAGGGAAGAGGATATAGCAATCAGCCCCAGCATTTT.

The gene calls are TRBV25-1 and TRBJ1-1; TRBD1 matches at 9 bases. The CDR3 is 16 amino acids. J gave up 0 bases and V 6 bases, and 8 bases lay outside the gene matches. Germline V lookup: CDR1 MGHDK, CDR2 SYGVNS. CDR3 nucleotide sequence: TGTGCCAGCAGCGGAAACAGGGGGCTGATGAACACTGAAGCTTTCTTT. It is translated as CASSGNRGLMNTEAFF.

The chain carries TRBV5-1 and TRBJ2-7, with 9 positions matching TRBD1. The CDR3 has 15 amino acids. The germline CDR1 and CDR2 sequences are SGHRS and YFSETQ. With 0 bases clipped from V and 3 bases from J, the junction kept 4 bases outside the gene matches. The CDR3 spells CASSLDWTGDYEQYF. The DNA for the CDR3 is TGCGCCAGCAGCTTGGATTGGACAGGGGACTACGAGCAGTACTTC.

This sequence joins TRBV5-5 and TRBJ1-2; D gene unclear. The CDR3 sequence is 15 residues long. The germline V gene has CDR1 SGHKS and CDR2 YYEKEE (reference sequence). V was clipped by 4 bases and J by 4 bases, with 17 bases between them. The CDR3 is CASSPMVSAIYGYTF. CDR3 in DNA: TGTGCCAGCAGCCCGATGGTTTCCGCTATCTATGGCTACACCTTC.